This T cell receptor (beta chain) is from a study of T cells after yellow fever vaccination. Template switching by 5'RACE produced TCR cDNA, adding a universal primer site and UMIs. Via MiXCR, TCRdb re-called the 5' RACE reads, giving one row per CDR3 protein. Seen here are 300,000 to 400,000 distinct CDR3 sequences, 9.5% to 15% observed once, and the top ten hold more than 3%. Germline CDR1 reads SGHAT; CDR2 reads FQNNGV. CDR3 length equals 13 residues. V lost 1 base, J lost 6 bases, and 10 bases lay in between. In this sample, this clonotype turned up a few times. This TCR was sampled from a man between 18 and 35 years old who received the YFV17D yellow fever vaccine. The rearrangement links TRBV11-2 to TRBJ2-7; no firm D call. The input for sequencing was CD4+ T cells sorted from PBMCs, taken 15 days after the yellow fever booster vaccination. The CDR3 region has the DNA TGTGCCAGCAGCTTAGTATTGGTCTCCGAGCAGTACTTC. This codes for CASSLVLVSEQYF.